This T cell receptor (beta chain) comes out of a study of blood T cell repertoires in COVID-19. Across the whole study: Collection of acute and convalescent COVID-19 samples took place in the United States, Italy and Spain. PBMCs, B-cell-depleted T cells, or T cells provided the cDNA or gDNA that made up the material.

Germline V lookup: CDR1 SGHDT, CDR2 YYEEEE. The CDR3 consists of 17 residues. Trimming cost V 3 bases and J 4 bases, with 22 bases left between them. As originally analysed: Nucleated cell number was recorded as an estimate derived from reference gene primer amplification. Using immunoSEQ multiplex PCR, the repertoire was profiled, and TCRdb retains in-frame clones only, with some absent. The V and J calls and the clone size are those of that table, but D and trimming were determined from the DNA. The sample consists of over 85,000 clones, over 65% of them appearing once. The clonotype originates from a human donor in a cohort sampled during active COVID-19. The sequenced material came from peripheral blood. The chain combines TRBV5-6 with TRBJ1-1, with D perhaps matching TRBD1 (6 bases). This chain's CDR3 is CASSSGPRTAEGTEAFF. CDR3 bases: TGTGCCAGCAGCTCCGGCCCAAGGACAGCTGAGGGCACTGAAGCTTTCTTT.